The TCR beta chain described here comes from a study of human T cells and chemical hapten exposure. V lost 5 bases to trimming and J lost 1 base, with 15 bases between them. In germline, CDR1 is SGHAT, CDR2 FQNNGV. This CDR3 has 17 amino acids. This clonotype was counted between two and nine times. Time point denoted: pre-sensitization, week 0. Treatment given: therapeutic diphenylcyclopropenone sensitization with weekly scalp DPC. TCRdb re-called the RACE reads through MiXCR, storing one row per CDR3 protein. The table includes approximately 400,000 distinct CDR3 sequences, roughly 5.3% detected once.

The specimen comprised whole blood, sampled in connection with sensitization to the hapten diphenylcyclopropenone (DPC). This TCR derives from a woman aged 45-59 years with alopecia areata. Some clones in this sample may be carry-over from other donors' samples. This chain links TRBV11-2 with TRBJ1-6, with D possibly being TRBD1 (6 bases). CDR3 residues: CASSPKGDRSYNSPLHF. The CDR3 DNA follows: TGTGCCAGCAGCCCCAAGGGGGACCGGTCCTATAATTCACCCCTCCACTTT.